The sequence of this TCR beta chain was determined in a study of blood T cell repertoires in COVID-19. Overall study context: Sites in the United States, Italy and Spain provided acute and convalescent COVID-19 samples. Sources were T cells, B-cell-depleted T cells, or PBMCs; the material itself was cDNA or gDNA.

The CDR3 is 14 residues long. Trimming removed 0 bases at V and 7 bases at J, with 13 bases between. In germline, CDR1 is GTSNPN, CDR2 SVGIG (reference sequence). Authors' data handling: For nucleated cells, counts were estimated from reference gene primer amplification. Profiling relied on immunoSEQ multiplex PCR, and the TCRdb table lists in-frame clones only, not all of them. V and J calls and clone size are given by that table; D and trimming were obtained from the DNA. The table has 260,000 or so clones, around four fifths seen once. Sequencing was done on a sample of peripheral blood. The chain employs TRBV30 and TRBJ2-1; D unresolved. The TCR sequence derives from an older man with acute or convalescent COVID-19. The CDR3 is CAWSVRSPINEQFF. The CDR3 DNA reads as TGTGCCTGGAGTGTGCGGTCTCCCATTAATGAGCAGTTCTTC.